This T cell receptor beta chain was sequenced in a study of STAT5B mutations in CD4+ large granular lymphocyte leukemia. Whole-study findings and limits: 8/27 top patient clones versus 2/35 control clones were TRBV06-family. Patient CD4-sorted repertoires stayed more clonal than healthy ones after leukemic-clone removal.

The CDR3 is 17 amino acids. The V and J ends lost 4 bases and 7 bases, in that order; junction bases with no gene match: 16. CDR1 SGDLS and CDR2 YYNGEE come from the germline V gene. Concerning this clone: Antigen: not known.

Source study methods: The detection floor for productive clonotype frequency was 2.59 x 10-5. Some clones are missing from TCRdb's copy, which holds only in-frame ones; the method was immunoSEQ multiplex PCR. The V and J calls and clone size come from that table; D and trimming were worked out from the DNA. The sample has 30,000 to 40,000 clones; 70% to 80% are singletons. Buffy coats from healthy blood donors served as controls. The chain has TRBV9 and TRBJ2-2; 7 bases are a match to TRBD2. The sample was CD4+ T cells from blood buffy coats. The sequence came from a human donor in good health. CDR3: CASSRSPGTTFVGELFF. CDR3 DNA: TGTGCCAGCAGCAGAAGTCCCGGGACTACCTTCGTCGGGGAGCTGTTTTTT.